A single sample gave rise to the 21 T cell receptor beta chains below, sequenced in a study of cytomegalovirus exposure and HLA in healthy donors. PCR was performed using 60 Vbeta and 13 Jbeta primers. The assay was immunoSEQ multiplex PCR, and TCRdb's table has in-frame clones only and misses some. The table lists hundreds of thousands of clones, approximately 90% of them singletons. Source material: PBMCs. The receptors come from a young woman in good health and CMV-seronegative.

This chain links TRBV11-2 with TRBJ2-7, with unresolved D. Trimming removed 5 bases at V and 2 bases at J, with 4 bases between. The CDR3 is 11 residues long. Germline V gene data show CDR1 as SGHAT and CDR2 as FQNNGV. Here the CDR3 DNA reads TGTGCCAGCAGCGTCGCCTACGAGCAGTACTTC. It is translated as CASSVAYEQYF.

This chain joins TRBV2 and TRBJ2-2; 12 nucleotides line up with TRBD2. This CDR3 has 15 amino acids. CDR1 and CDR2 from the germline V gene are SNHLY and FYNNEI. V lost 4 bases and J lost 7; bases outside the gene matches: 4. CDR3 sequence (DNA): TGTGCCAGCAGTGGGACTAGCGGGGATGTCGGGGAGCTGTTTTTT. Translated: CASSGTSGDVGELFF.

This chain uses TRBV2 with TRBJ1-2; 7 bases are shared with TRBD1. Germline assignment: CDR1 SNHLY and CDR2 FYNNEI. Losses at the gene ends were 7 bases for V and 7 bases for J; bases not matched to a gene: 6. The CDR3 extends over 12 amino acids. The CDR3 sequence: CASTQGGAGYTF. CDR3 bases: TGTGCCAGCACGCAGGGGGGTGCTGGCTACACCTTC.

This CDR3 is CASSFPRTGLTYEQYF. DNA for the CDR3: TGTGCCAGCAGTTTCCCAAGGACAGGATTAACCTACGAGCAGTACTTC. The chain has TRBV6-5 and TRBJ2-7; 7 nucleotides match TRBD1. Looked up from germline, CDR1 is MNHEY and CDR2 is SVGAGI. J lost 2 bases, V lost 4 bases, and 11 bases had no gene match. The CDR3 contains 16 residues.

The CDR3 here is CASQGQGYYEQYF. The CDR3 region has the DNA TGTGCCAGCCAGGGACAGGGTTACTACGAGCAGTACTTC. The chain couples TRBV19 to TRBJ2-7; 9 bases match TRBD1. The CDR3 extends over 13 amino acids. The ends lost 9 bases at V and 3 bases at J; junction bases unmatched: 6. The germline CDR1 and CDR2 sequences are LNHDA and SQIVND (reference sequence).

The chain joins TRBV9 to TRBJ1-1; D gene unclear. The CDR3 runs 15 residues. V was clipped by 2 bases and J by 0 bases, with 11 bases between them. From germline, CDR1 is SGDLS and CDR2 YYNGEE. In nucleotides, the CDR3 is TGTGCCAGCAGCGTCCTCGGGTACATGAACACTGAAGCTTTCTTT. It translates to CASSVLGYMNTEAFF.

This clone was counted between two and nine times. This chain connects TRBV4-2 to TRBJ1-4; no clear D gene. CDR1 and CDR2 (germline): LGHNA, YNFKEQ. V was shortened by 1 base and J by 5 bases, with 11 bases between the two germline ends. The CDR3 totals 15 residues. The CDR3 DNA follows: TGTGCCAGCAGCCAAGCCCCTACGGGGAATGAAAAACTGTTTTTT. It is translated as CASSQAPTGNEKLFF.

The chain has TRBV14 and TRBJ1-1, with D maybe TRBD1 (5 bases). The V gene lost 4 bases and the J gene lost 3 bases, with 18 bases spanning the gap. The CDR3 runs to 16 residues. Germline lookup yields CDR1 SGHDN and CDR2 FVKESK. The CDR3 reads CASSLGYIRVDTEAFF. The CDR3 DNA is TGTGCCAGCAGCCTTGGGTACATCAGGGTCGACACTGAAGCTTTCTTT.

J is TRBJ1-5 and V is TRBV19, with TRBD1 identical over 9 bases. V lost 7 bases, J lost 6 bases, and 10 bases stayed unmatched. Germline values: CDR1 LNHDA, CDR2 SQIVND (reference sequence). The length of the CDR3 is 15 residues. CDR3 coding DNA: TGTGCCAGTACCATAACAGGGGGCTCGGGTCAGCCCCAGCATTTT. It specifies CASTITGGSGQPQHF.

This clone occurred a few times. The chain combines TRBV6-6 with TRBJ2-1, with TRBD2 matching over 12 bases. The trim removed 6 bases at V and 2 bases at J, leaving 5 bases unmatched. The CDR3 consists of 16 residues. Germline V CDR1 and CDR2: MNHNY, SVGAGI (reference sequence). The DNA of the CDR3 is TGTGCCAGCAGCCGACTAGCGGGGGACGCCTACAATGAGCAGTTCTTC. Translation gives CASSRLAGDAYNEQFF.

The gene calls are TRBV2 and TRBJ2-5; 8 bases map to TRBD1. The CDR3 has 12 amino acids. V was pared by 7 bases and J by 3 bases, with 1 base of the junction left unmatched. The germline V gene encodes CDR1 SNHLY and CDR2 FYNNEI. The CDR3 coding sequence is TGTGCCAGCAACAGGGGGGAAGAGACCCAGTACTTC. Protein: CASNRGEETQYF.

The CDR3 DNA is TGTGCCAGCAGCGTAGGTGAGACTCCGGCCTACAATGAGCAGTTCTTC. As protein: CASSVGETPAYNEQFF. V gene TRBV9 combines with J gene TRBJ2-1, with D hard to call. V was cut by 0 bases and J by 2 bases, with 12 bases left in between. This CDR3 has 16 amino acids. CDR1 is SGDLS and CDR2 is YYNGEE in the germline V gene.

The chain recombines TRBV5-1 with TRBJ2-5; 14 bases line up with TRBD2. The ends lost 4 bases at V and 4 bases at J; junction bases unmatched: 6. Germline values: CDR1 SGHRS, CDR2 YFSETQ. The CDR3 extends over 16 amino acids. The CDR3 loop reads CASSPGLAGGIETQYF. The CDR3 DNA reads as TGCGCCAGCAGCCCAGGACTAGCGGGGGGTATAGAGACCCAGTACTTC.

This CDR3 reads CASSQLGTGHNEQFF. As DNA, the CDR3 is TGTGCCAGCAGCCAACTGGGGACAGGCCACAATGAGCAGTTCTTC. The chain has TRBV11-3 and TRBJ2-1; 8 nucleotides line up with TRBD1. This CDR3 is built from 15 residues. Germline V gene data show CDR1 as SGHNT and CDR2 as YENEEA. Losses at the gene ends were 5 bases for V and 5 bases for J; bases not matched to a gene: 8.

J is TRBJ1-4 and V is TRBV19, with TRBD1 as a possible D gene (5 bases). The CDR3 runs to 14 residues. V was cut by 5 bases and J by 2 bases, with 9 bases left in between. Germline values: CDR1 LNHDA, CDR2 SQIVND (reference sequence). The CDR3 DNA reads TGTGCCAGTAGTTACGGGGGGACTAATGAAAAACTGTTTTTT. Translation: CASSYGGTNEKLFF.

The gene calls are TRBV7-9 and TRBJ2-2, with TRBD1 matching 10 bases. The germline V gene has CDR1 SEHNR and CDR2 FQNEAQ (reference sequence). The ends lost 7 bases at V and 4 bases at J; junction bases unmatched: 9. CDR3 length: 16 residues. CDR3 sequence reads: CASMGGQGDRTGELFF. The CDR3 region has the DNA TGTGCCAGCATGGGTGGACAGGGGGATCGCACCGGGGAGCTGTTTTTT.

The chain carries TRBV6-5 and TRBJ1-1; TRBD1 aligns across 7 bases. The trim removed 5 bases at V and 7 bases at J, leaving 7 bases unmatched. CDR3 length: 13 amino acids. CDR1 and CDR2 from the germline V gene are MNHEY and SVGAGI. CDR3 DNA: TGTGCCAGCAGTCCAGGGACAGACCTTGAAGCTTTCTTT. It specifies CASSPGTDLEAFF.

CDR3: CASSSSGGAVNGELFF. The CDR3 bases are TGTGCCAGCAGCTCCAGCGGGGGGGCCGTTAACGGGGAGCTGTTTTTT. The chain links TRBV7-8 to TRBJ2-2; 10 bases align to TRBD2. The CDR3 is 16 residues long. The V and J ends lost 4 bases and 7 bases, in that order; junction bases with no gene match: 9. CDR1 is SGHVS and CDR2 is FQNEAQ in the germline V gene. Full variable domain (rest looked up from reference TRBV7-8 and TRBJ2-2): GAGVSQSPRYKVAKRGQDVALRCDPISGHVSLFWYQQALGQGPEFLTYFQNEAQLDKSGLPSDRFFAERPEGSVSTLKIQRTQQEDSAVYLCASSSSGGAVNGELFFGEGSRLTVL.

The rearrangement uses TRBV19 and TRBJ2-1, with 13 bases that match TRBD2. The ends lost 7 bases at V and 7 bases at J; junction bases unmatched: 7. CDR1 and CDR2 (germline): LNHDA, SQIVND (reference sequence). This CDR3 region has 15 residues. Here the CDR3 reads CASTALAGGPNEQFF. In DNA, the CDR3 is TGTGCCAGTACCGCACTAGCGGGGGGGCCAAATGAGCAGTTCTTC.

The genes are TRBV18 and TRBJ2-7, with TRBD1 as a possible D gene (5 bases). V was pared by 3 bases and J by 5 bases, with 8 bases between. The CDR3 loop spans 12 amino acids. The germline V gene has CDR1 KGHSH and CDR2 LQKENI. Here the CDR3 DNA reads TGTGCCAGCTCACCCGTAGGGGACGAGCAGTACTTC. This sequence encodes CASSPVGDEQYF.

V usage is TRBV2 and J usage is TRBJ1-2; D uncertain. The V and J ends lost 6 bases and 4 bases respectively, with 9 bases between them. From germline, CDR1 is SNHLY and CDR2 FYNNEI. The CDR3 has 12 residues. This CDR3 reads CASRGTAYGYTF. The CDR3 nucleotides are TGTGCCAGCAGAGGAACAGCCTATGGCTACACCTTC.